This T cell receptor beta chain was captured in a study of blood T cell repertoires in COVID-19. The CDR3 consists of 15 residues. In germline, CDR1 is MNHNS, CDR2 SASEGT. V shed 4 bases and J 4 bases; nucleotides not matched to a gene: 7. Profiling relied on immunoSEQ multiplex PCR, and the TCRdb table lists in-frame clones only, not all of them. The sample records about 68,000 clones, 85% being singletons. V is TRBV6-1 and J is TRBJ2-3, with 8 bases that match TRBD2. The receptor was derived from a man between 45 and 60 years old with acute or convalescent COVID-19. Sequenced material: peripheral blood. The CDR3 protein is CASSVALAGADTQYF. In DNA, the CDR3 is TGTGCCAGCAGTGTAGCCCTAGCGGGCGCAGATACGCAGTATTTT.